This T cell receptor (beta chain) was found in a study of T cell repertoires in cytomegalovirus infection. TCRdb re-derived calls from the reads in MiXCR, one entry per CDR3 protein. This sample has 150,000 to 200,000 distinct CDR3 sequences, with around an eighth found just once. Germline V gives CDR1 SEHNR, CDR2 FQNEAQ (reference sequence). The CDR3 covers 14 residues. Trimming took off 7 bases at V and 10 bases at J, with 17 bases between the two ends. The TCR originated in a human donor in good health (CMV status not recorded). Some clones in this sample may be carry-over from other donors' samples. V usage is TRBV7-9 and J usage is TRBJ1-6, with TRBD1 as a possible D gene (5 bases). Material: PBMCs. The chain's CDR3 is CASNPDSPGSPLHF. CDR3 DNA: TGTGCCAGCAATCCCGACAGCCCCGGCTCACCCCTCCACTTT.